Given below is one TCR beta chain in context. As yet, its antigen is unknown. Sequencing was performed with immunoSEQ multiplex PCR; in TCRdb, only in-frame clones are kept and a portion is missing. The table lists 70,000 to 80,000 clones, roughly 80% of them singletons. The sample belongs to a study of T cell responses to AZD1222 COVID-19 vaccine. General observations from the study: Donors were chiefly white British, with a greater number of females, and clonal diversity was perhaps underestimated. Spike-wide coverage was observed for vaccine-associated CD4 TCRs, with dominant responses at 160-218 and 743-854.

This CDR3 has 13 amino acids. The J segment lost 7 bases and the V segment lost 4 bases, leaving 6 bases of the junction unmatched. From germline, CDR1 is SGHDN and CDR2 FVKESK. Sequencing was performed on peripheral blood, taken 28 days after the second AZD1222 dose. The TCR comes from an adult who received the AZD1222 COVID-19 vaccine. The rearrangement links TRBV14 to TRBJ2-7, with 8 bases that match TRBD1. As DNA, the CDR3 is TGTGCCAGCAGCCTTCTAGACAGGGGTGAGCAGTACTTC. This gives the protein CASSLLDRGEQYF.